This T cell receptor (beta chain) was captured in a study of blood T cell repertoires in COVID-19. Across the study: Acute and convalescent COVID-19 samples came from the United States, Italy and Spain. Sources were T cells, B-cell-depleted T cells, or PBMCs; the material itself was cDNA or gDNA.

CDR3 size: 15 residues. V gave up 4 bases and J gave up 0 bases; unmatched junction bases: 3. Per the germline V gene, CDR1 is SGHRS and CDR2 is YFSETQ. This clone was observed a single time. Original data processing: Nucleated cell number was recorded as an estimate derived from reference gene primer amplification. The data were produced by immunoSEQ multiplex PCR, yet TCRdb's version contains in-frame clones alone and is incomplete. The D gene and trimming were derived from the DNA, and the V and J assignments and clone size from that table. In the table there are about 160,000 clones, around 81% of which are singletons.

This chain uses TRBV5-1 with TRBJ2-7; TRBD2 matches at 11 bases. The sequencing input was peripheral blood. This receptor was obtained from a man between 60 and 75 years old with active or convalescent COVID-19. CDR3 in amino acids: CASSGGLAASYEQYF. The CDR3 region has the DNA TGCGCCAGCAGCGGGGGACTAGCGGCCTCCTACGAGCAGTACTTC.